The subject of this entry is one T cell receptor beta chain. The source of the sample is a study of blood T cell repertoires in COVID-19. In the study's own analysis: The authors estimated nucleated cell counts from reference gene primer amplification. The data were produced by immunoSEQ multiplex PCR, yet TCRdb's version contains in-frame clones alone and is incomplete. V, J and clone size are those of that table, while D and trimming were read from the DNA. The sample holds about 100,000 clones, more than 75% seen once. Germline V gene sequence: CDR1 KGHSH, CDR2 LQKENI. The length of the CDR3 is 15 residues. V lost 6 bases, J lost 0 bases, and 9 bases lay in between.

J is TRBJ1-6 and V is TRBV18, with D possibly TRBD1 on 6 matching bases. The receptor was derived from a human donor in a cohort sampled during active COVID-19. Specimen: peripheral blood. CDR3 region: CASSTGSSYNSPLHF. The DNA of the CDR3 is TGTGCCAGCTCCACAGGGAGCTCCTATAATTCACCCCTCCACTTT.